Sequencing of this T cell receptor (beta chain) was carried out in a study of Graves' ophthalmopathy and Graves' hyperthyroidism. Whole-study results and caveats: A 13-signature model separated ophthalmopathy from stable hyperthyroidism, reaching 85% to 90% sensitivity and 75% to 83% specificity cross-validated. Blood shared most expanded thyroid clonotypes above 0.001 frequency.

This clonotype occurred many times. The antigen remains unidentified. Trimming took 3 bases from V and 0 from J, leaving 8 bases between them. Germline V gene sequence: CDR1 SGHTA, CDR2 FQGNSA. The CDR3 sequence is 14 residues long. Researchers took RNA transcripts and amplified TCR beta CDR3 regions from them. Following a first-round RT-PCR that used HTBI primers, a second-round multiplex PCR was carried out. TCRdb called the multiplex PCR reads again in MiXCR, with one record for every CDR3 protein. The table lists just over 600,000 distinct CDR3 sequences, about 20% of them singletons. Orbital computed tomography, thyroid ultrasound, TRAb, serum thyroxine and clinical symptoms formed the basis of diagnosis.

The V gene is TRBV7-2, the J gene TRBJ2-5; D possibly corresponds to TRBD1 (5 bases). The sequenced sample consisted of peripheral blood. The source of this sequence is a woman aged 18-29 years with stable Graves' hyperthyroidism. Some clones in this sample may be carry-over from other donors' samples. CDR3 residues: CASSFEQDQETQYF. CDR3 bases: TGTGCCAGCAGCTTCGAACAGGACCAAGAGACCCAGTACTTC.